This T cell receptor (beta chain) was sequenced in a study of OX40 agonist ivuxolimab in advanced cancers. About the research overall: Patients received intravenous ivuxolimab every 2 weeks at 0.01 to 10 mg/kg. The study enrolled dose-escalation patients with hepatocellular carcinoma, melanoma, renal cell or head and neck cancer. Males comprised over 80% of the group, whose mean age was approximately 60 years (range roughly 20 to 85). Partial response was recorded in three patients: one hepatocellular carcinoma and two cutaneous melanoma cases.

Measured with immunoSEQ multiplex PCR; TCRdb has only the in-frame clones, and not every one. The data hold some 37,000 clones, with about 81% observed a single time. The source of this sequence is an adult with an advanced solid tumor such as melanoma, head and neck, liver or kidney cancer. Sequencing used CD4+ or CD8+ T cells sorted from blood, obtained in a trial of the OX40 agonist ivuxolimab.

Here the CDR3 reads CASSLAALQNTIYF. CDR3 sequence (DNA): TGTGCCAGCAGCCTTGCCGCTCTGCAGAACACCATATATTTT. J is TRBJ1-3 and V is TRBV7-8; D gene uncertain. Trimming removed 5 bases at V and 7 bases at J, with 15 bases between. This CDR3 has 14 amino acids. Germline lookup yields CDR1 SGHVS and CDR2 FQNEAQ. Filled out from reference TRBV7-8 and TRBJ1-3, the complete variable domain reads GAGVSQSPRYKVAKRGQDVALRCDPISGHVSLFWYQQALGQGPEFLTYFQNEAQLDKSGLPSDRFFAERPEGSVSTLKIQRTQQEDSAVYLCASSLAALQNTIYFGEGSWLTVV.